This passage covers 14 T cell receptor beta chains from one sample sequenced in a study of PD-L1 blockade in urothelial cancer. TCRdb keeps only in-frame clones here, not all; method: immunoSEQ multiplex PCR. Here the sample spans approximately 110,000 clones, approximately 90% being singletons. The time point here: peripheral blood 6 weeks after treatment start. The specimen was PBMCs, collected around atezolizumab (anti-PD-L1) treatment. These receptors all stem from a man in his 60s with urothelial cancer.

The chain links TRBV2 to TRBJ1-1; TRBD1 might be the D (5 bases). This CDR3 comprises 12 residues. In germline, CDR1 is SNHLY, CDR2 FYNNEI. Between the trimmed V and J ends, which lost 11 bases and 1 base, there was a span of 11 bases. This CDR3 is CAGGAQNTEAFF. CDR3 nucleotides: TGTGCCGGCGGGGCCCAGAACACTGAAGCTTTCTTT.

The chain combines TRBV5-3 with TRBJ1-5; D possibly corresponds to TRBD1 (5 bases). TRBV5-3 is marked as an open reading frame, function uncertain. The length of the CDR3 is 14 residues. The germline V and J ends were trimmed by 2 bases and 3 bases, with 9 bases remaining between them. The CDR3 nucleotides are TGTGCCAGAAGCTTACCAGGGTACAATCAGCCCCAGCATTTT. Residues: CARSLPGYNQPQHF.

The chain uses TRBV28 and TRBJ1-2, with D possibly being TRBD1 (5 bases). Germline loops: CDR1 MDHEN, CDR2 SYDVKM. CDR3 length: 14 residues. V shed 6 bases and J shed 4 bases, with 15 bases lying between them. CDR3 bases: TGTGCCAGCAGCCCAGAGGTCGGGGGCTATGGCTACACCTTC. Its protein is CASSPEVGGYGYTF.

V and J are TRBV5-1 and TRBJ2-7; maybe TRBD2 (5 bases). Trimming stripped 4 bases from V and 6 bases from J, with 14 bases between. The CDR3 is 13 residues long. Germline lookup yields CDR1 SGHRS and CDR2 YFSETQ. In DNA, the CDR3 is TGCGCCAGCAGCCCCCGGGAAGGGCTCGAGCAGTACTTC. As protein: CASSPREGLEQYF.

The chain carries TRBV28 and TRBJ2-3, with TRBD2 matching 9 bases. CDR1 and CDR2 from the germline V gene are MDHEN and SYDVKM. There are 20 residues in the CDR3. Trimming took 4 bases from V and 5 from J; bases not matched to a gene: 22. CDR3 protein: CASSSTTPTQLAGERDTQYF. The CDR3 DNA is TGTGCCAGCAGTTCGACCACCCCTACCCAGTTAGCGGGAGAACGAGATACGCAGTATTTT.

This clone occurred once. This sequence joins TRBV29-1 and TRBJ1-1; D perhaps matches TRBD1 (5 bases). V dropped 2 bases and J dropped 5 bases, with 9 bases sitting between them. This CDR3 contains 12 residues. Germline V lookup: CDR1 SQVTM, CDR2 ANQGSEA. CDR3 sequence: CSVEPRVTEAFF. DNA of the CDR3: TGCAGCGTTGAACCCAGGGTTACTGAAGCTTTCTTT.

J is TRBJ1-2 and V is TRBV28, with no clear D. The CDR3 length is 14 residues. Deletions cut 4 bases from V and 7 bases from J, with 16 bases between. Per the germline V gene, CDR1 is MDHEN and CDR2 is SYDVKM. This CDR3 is CASSSAGEESGYTF. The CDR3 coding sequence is TGTGCCAGCAGTTCAGCCGGGGAGGAAAGTGGCTACACCTTC.

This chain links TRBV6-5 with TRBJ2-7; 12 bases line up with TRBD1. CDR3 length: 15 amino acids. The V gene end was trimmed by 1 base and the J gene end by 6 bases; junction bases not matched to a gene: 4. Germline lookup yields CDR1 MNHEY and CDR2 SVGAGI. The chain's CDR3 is CASSYYGTGGGEQYF. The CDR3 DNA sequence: TGTGCCAGCAGTTACTATGGGACAGGGGGCGGCGAGCAGTACTTC.

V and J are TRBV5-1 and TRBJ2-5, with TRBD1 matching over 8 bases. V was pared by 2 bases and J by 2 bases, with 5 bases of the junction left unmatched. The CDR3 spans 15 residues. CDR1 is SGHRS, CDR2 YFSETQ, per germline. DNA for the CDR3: TGCGCCAGCAGCTTCCAGGGGGCCCAACAAGAGACCCAGTACTTC. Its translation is CASSFQGAQQETQYF.

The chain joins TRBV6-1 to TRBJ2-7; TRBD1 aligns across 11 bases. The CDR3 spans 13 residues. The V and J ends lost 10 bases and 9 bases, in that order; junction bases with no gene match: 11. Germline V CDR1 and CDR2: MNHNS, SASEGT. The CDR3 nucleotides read TGTGCCACTACGCCGGGACAGGGGGGTCTGCAGTACTTC. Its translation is CATTPGQGGLQYF.

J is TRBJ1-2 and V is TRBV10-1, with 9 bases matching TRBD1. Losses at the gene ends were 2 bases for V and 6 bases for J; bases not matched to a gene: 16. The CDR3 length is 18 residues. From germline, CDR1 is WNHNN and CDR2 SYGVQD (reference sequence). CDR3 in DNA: TGCGCCAGCAGTGAGACAAAAAATATCGGACAGGGGAAGGATGGCTACACCTTC. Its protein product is CASSETKNIGQGKDGYTF.

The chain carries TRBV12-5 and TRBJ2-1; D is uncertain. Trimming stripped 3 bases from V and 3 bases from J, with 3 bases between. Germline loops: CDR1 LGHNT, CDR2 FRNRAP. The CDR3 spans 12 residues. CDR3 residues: CASGFSYNEQFF. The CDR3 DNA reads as TGTGCTAGTGGTTTCAGCTACAATGAGCAGTTCTTC.

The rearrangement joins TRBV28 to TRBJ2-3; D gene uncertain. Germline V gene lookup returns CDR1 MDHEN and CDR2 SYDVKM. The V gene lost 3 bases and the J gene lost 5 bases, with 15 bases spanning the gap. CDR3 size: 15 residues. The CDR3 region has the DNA TGTGCCAGCAGTTTGGGTAGCCTCGGCGAAGATACGCAGTATTTT. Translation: CASSLGSLGEDTQYF.

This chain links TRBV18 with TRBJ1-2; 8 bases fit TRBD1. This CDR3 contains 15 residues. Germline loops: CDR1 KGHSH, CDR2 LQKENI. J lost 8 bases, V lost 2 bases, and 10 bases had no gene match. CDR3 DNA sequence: TGTGCCAGCTCACCAGGACAGGGACTATTAGAGGGCTACACCTTC. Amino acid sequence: CASSPGQGLLEGYTF.